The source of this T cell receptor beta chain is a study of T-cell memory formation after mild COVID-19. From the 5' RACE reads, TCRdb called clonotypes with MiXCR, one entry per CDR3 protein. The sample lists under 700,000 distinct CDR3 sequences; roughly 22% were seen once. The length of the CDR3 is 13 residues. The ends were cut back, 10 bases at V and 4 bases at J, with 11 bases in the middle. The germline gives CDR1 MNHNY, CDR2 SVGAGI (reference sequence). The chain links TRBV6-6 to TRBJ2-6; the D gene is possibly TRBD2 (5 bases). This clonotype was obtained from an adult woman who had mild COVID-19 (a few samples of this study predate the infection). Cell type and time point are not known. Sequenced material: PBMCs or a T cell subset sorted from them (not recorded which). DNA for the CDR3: TGTGCCATGCTTACGGGGGGGGCCAACGTCCTGACTTTC. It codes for CAMLTGGANVLTF.